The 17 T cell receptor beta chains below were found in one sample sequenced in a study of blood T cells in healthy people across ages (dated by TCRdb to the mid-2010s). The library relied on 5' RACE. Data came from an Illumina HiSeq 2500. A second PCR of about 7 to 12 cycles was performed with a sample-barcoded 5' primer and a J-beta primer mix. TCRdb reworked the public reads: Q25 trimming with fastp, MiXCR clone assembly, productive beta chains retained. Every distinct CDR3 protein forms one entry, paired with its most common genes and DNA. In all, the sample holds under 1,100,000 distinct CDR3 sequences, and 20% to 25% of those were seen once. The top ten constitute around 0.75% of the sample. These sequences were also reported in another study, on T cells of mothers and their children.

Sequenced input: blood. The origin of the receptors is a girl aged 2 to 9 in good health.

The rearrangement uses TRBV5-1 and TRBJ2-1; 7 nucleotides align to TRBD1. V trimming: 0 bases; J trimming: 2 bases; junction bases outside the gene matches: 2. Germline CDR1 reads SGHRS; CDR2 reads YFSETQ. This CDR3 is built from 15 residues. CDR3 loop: CASSLAGQAYNEQFF. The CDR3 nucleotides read TGCGCCAGCAGCTTGGCCGGACAGGCCTACAATGAGCAGTTCTTC.

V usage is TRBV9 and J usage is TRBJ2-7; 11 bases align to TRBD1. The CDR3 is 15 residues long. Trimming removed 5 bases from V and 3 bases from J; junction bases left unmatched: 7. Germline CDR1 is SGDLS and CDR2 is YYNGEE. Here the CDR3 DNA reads TGTGCCAGCAGTCGTTTGGGGACAGGGGGCTACGAGCAGTACTTC. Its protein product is CASSRLGTGGYEQYF.

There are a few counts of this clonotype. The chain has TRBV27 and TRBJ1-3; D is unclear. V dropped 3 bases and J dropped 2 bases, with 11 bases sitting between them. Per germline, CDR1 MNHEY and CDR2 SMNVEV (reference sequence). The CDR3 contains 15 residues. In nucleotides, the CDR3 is TGTGCCAGCAGTTTGAGAGGGATAACTGGAAACACCATATATTTT. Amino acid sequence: CASSLRGITGNTIYF.

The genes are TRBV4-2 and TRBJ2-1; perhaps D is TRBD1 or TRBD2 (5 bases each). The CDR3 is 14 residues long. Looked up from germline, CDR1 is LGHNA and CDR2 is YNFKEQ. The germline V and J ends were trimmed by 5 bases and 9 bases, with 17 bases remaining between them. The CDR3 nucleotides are TGTGCCAGCAGCGTCCCTGGGGGTGGCGGTGAGCAGTTCTTC. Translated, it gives CASSVPGGGGEQFF.

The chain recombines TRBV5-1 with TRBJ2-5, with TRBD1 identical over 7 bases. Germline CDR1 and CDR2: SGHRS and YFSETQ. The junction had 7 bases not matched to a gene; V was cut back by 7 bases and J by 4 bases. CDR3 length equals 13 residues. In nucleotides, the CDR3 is TGCGCCAGCGGAACAGGGGCAGGAGAGACCCAGTACTTC. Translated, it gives CASGTGAGETQYF.

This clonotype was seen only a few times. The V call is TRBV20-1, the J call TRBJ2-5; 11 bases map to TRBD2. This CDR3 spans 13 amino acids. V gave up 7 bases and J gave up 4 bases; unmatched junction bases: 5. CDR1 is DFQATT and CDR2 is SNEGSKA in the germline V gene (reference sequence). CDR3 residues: CSVKTSGRETQYF. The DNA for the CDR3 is TGCAGTGTTAAAACTAGCGGGAGAGAGACCCAGTACTTC.

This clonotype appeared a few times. CDR3 in amino acids: CASSWTGTDRRNEKLFF. CDR3 DNA sequence: TGCGCCAGCAGCTGGACCGGGACAGACAGGAGGAATGAAAAACTGTTTTTT. The chain recombines TRBV5-1 with TRBJ1-4; 7 bases are shared with TRBD1. Trimming took 3 bases from V and 5 from J; bases not matched to a gene: 13. In germline, CDR1 is SGHRS, CDR2 YFSETQ. There are 17 residues in the CDR3.

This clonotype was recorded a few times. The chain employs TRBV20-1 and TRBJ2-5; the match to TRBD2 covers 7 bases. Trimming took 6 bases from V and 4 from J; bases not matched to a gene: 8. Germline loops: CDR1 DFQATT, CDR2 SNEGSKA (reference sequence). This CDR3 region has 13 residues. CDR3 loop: CSAQSAGVETQYF. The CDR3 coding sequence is TGCAGTGCCCAATCGGCGGGGGTAGAGACCCAGTACTTC.

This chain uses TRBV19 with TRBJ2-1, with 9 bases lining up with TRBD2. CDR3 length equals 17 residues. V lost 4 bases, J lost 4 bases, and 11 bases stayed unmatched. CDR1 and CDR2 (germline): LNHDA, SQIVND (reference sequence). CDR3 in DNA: TGTGCCAGTAGTAAAGTCCGTGTAGCGGGGGTTTACAATGAGCAGTTCTTC. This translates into CASSKVRVAGVYNEQFF.

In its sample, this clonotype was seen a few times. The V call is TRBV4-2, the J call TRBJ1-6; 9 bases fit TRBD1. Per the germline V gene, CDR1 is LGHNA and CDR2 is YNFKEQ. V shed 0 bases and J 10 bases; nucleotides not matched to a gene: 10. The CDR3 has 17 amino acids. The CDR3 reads CASSQETGTGLWSPLHF. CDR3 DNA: TGTGCCAGCAGCCAAGAAACCGGGACAGGGCTTTGGTCACCCCTCCACTTT.

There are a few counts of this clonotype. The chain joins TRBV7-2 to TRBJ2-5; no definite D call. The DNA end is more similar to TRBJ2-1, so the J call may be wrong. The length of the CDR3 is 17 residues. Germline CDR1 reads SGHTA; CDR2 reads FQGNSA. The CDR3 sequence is CASSFPQGLPSSNEQFF. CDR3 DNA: TGTGCCAGCAGCTTTCCCCAAGGCCTCCCCTCTTCCAATGAGCAGTTCTTC.

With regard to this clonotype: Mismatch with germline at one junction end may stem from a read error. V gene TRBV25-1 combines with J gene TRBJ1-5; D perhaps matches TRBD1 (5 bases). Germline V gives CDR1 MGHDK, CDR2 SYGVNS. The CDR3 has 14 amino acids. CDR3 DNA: TGTGCCGGCAGTGAGGACGGACAAAATCAGCCCCAGCATTTT. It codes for CAGSEDGQNQPQHF. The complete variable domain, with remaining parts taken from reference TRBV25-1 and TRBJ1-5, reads EADIYQTPRYLVIGTGKKITLECSQTMGHDKMYWYQQDPGMELHLIHYSYGVNSTEKGDLSSESTVSRIRTEHFPLTLESARPSHTSQYLCAGSEDGQNQPQHFGDGTRLSIL.

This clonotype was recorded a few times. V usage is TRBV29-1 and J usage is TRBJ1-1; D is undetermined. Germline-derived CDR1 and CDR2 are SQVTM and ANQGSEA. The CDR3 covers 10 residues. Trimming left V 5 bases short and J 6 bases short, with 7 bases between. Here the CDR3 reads CSVSDAEAFF. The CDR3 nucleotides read TGCAGCGTTTCCGACGCTGAAGCTTTCTTT.

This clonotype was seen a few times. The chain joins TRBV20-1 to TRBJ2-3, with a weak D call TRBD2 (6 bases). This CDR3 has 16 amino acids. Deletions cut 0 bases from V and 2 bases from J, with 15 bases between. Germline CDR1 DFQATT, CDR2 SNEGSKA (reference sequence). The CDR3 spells CSARDGAGEHTDTQYF. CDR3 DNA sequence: TGCAGTGCTAGAGATGGAGCGGGTGAACACACAGATACGCAGTATTTT.

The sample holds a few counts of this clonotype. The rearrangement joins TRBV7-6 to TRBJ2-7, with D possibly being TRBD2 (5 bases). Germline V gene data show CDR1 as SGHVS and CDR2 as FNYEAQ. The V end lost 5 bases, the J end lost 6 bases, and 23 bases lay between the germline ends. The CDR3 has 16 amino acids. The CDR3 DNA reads TGTGCCAGCAGCCCCACACCTCGGTTTGAGGGCCTCGAGCAGTACTTC. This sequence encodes CASSPTPRFEGLEQYF. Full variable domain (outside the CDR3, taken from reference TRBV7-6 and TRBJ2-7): GAGVSQSPRYKVTKRGQDVALRCDPISGHVSLYWYRQALGQGPEFLTYFNYEAQQDKSGLPNDRFSAERPEGSISTLTIQRTEQRDSAMYRCASSPTPRFEGLEQYFGPGTRLTVT.

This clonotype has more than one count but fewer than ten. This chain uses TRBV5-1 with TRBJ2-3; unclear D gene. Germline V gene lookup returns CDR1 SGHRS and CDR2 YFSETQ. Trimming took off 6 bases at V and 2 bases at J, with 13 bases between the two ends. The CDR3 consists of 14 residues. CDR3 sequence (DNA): TGCGCCAGCACCGATGGCACGGTCACAGATACGCAGTATTTT. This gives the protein CASTDGTVTDTQYF.

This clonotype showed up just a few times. The chain's CDR3 is CASSPIGGTEAFF. The CDR3 region has the DNA TGTGCCAGTAGCCCAATCGGGGGCACTGAAGCTTTCTTT. The chain is built from TRBV19 and TRBJ1-1; D is possibly TRBD1 (5 bases). The ends were cut back, 6 bases at V and 4 bases at J, with 12 bases in the middle. CDR1 and CDR2 (germline): LNHDA, SQIVND (reference sequence). The CDR3 totals 13 residues.